One sample yielded the 19 T cell receptor beta chains listed below, sequenced in a study of CD8 T cells in ankylosing spondylitis. TCRdb re-derived calls from the 5' RACE reads in MiXCR, one entry per CDR3 protein. The data show under 200,000 distinct CDR3 sequences, 9.8% seen once. Source material: blood, either unsorted or a sorted T cell fraction (not recorded which). The receptors come from a female donor with ankylosing spondylitis or in good health (not recorded which).

With respect to this clonotype: One end of the junction does not line up with germline, which may come from a read error. V usage is TRBV20-1 and J usage is TRBJ2-7, with 10 bases that match TRBD2. CDR3 length: 17 residues. In germline, CDR1 is DFQATT, CDR2 SNEGSKA (reference sequence). In DNA, the CDR3 is TGCTGTGCTAGAGGTCCGCTAGCGGGAGTTGCCTCCTACGAGCAGTACTTC. Residues: CCARGPLAGVASYEQYF.

This clonotype was seen a handful of times. The chain recombines TRBV6-5 with TRBJ2-5, with D perhaps given as TRBD1 or TRBD2 (7 bases each). This CDR3 contains 14 residues. Germline CDR1 is MNHEY and CDR2 is SVGAGI. Trimming left V 4 bases short and J 3 bases short, with 12 bases between. For the CDR3, the DNA is TGTGCCAGCAGTTCACAGGGGAGGGAAGAGACCCAGTACTTC. Protein: CASSSQGREETQYF.

The genes are TRBV7-2 and TRBJ2-3; 12 nucleotides match TRBD2. J gave up 5 bases and V 8 bases, and 8 bases lay outside the gene matches. CDR1 and CDR2 from the germline V gene are SGHTA and FQGNSA. The CDR3 covers 15 residues. CDR3 amino acids: CASEQLAGGRDTQYF. In DNA, the CDR3 is TGTGCCAGCGAGCAACTAGCGGGAGGAAGAGATACGCAGTATTTT.

This clonotype was picked up many times. The chain links TRBV7-8 to TRBJ1-2; 7 nucleotides align to TRBD1. Trimming removed 1 base from V and 12 bases from J; junction bases left unmatched: 11. The germline V gene encodes CDR1 SGHVS and CDR2 FQNEAQ. The CDR3 totals 14 residues. DNA of the CDR3: TGTGCCAGCAGCTTAGAGGACAGGCGTAAGGTCCACACCTTC. It translates to CASSLEDRRKVHTF.

This clonotype was counted many times. V is TRBV4-3 and J is TRBJ2-2; D not resolved. The CDR3 has 13 amino acids. V lost 0 bases to trimming and J lost 7 bases, with 6 bases between them. Per germline, CDR1 LGHNA and CDR2 YSLEER. CDR3 loop: CASSQDLDGELFF. Written as DNA, the CDR3 is TGCGCCAGCAGCCAAGATCTGGACGGGGAGCTGTTTTTT.

This clonotype was counted a few times. V and J are TRBV9 and TRBJ2-5; 9 nucleotides align to TRBD1. Germline assignment: CDR1 SGDLS and CDR2 YYNGEE. V shed 4 bases, J shed 4 bases, and the junction held 8 bases outside the gene matches. The length of the CDR3 is 15 residues. CDR3 DNA: TGTGCCAGCAGCAACGGACAGGGGTTAGGAGAGACCCAGTACTTC. Its protein is CASSNGQGLGETQYF.

This clonotype was observed many times. The rearrangement uses TRBV4-3 and TRBJ1-2; D perhaps matches TRBD1 (6 bases). The CDR3 consists of 15 residues. Germline V CDR1 and CDR2: LGHNA, YSLEER. Trimming took off 1 base at V and 4 bases at J, with 13 bases between the two ends. This CDR3 reads CASSQGRGSGYGYTF. CDR3 in DNA: TGCGCCAGCAGCCAAGGAAGGGGGTCCGGCTATGGCTACACCTTC.

This clonotype was detected a few times. This chain links TRBV2 with TRBJ2-1; D possibly corresponds to TRBD2 (5 bases). Germline V CDR1 and CDR2: SNHLY, FYNNEI. The CDR3 has 13 amino acids. Trimming took 6 bases from V and 9 from J, leaving 15 bases between them. The CDR3 here is CASRYGFAGEQFF. CDR3 DNA: TGTGCCAGCAGATACGGCTTCGCGGGTGAGCAGTTCTTC.

This clonotype has just a few counts. The gene calls are TRBV14 and TRBJ1-1; D is possibly TRBD1 (5 bases). Trimming cost V 3 bases and J 7 bases, with 21 bases left between them. The germline V gene encodes CDR1 SGHDN and CDR2 FVKESK. The CDR3 consists of 16 residues. CDR3 protein: CASSHHDRDSSGEAFF. CDR3 bases: TGTGCCAGCAGCCACCACGACCGGGACTCCTCCGGTGAAGCTTTCTTT.

The J gene is TRBJ2-7, the V gene TRBV7-9; no clear D. The length of the CDR3 is 13 residues. The germline gives CDR1 SEHNR, CDR2 FQNEAQ (reference sequence). Deletions cut 5 bases from V and 1 base from J, with 9 bases between. CDR3 DNA sequence: TGTGCCAGCAGCCGTCAGGATTCCTACGAGCAGTACTTC. It codes for CASSRQDSYEQYF.

This clonotype was observed a few times. V is TRBV14 and J is TRBJ2-3; perhaps TRBD1 as D (5 bases). Trimming left V 0 bases short and J 3 bases short, with 19 bases between. This CDR3 is 18 amino acids long. The germline CDR1 and CDR2 sequences are SGHDN and FVKESK. The CDR3 spells CASSQEDFYGAGTDTQYF. CDR3 bases: TGTGCCAGCAGCCAAGAAGACTTCTACGGAGCAGGGACAGATACGCAGTATTTT. The full variable domain, its missing parts supplied by reference TRBV14 and TRBJ2-3, is EAGVTQFPSHSVIEKGQTVTLRCDPISGHDNLYWYRRVMGKEIKFLLHFVKESKQDESGMPNNRFLAERTGGTYSTLKVQPAELEDSGVYFCASSQEDFYGAGTDTQYFGPGTRLTVL.

This clonotype was found many times. The DNA for the CDR3 is TGTGCCAGCACCCCGGACAGGTCGAACACTGAAGCTTTCTTT. Protein product: CASTPDRSNTEAFF. The genes are TRBV7-9 and TRBJ1-1; TRBD1 matches 7 bases. This CDR3 contains 14 residues. Germline V CDR1 and CDR2: SEHNR, FQNEAQ (reference sequence). Germline trimming cut 7 bases from V and 1 base from J; bases unmatched to any gene: 6. The full variable domain, completed using reference TRBV7-9 and TRBJ1-1, is DTGVSQNPRHKITKRGQNVTFRCDPISEHNRLYWYRQTLGQGPEFLTYFQNEAQLEKSRLLSDRFSAERPKGSFSTLEIQRTEQGDSAMYLCASTPDRSNTEAFFGQGTRLTVV.

This clonotype turned up a few times. The rearrangement joins TRBV7-9 to TRBJ1-4; D is undetermined. V was clipped by 1 base and J by 7 bases, with 13 bases between them. Germline-derived CDR1 and CDR2 are SEHNR and FQNEAQ (reference sequence). The CDR3 runs 15 residues. The CDR3 loop reads CASSLVAGEREKLFF. The CDR3 bases are TGTGCCAGCAGCTTAGTAGCTGGGGAGCGTGAAAAACTGTTTTTT.

The V call is TRBV20-1, the J call TRBJ2-7; possible D gene TRBD1, 5 bases. Germline-derived CDR1 and CDR2 are DFQATT and SNEGSKA (reference sequence). The V end lost 0 bases, the J end lost 0 bases, and 15 bases lay between the germline ends. The CDR3 runs 16 residues. CDR3 coding DNA: TGCAGTGCTAGAGAGGGGCCAGTTAAGGACTCCTACGAGCAGTACTTC. Its translation: CSAREGPVKDSYEQYF.

This clonotype has a count of ten or more. The chain uses TRBV7-2 and TRBJ1-5; D uncertain. V lost 4 bases and J 4 bases, leaving 11 bases between the germline ends. The germline CDR1 and CDR2 sequences are SGHTA and FQGNSA. The CDR3 sequence is 14 residues long. CDR3 in DNA: TGTGCCAGCAGCTCGGACGGAGAAAATCAGCCCCAGCATTTT. It specifies CASSSDGENQPQHF.

There are a few counts of this clonotype. The chain couples TRBV4-3 to TRBJ2-1; D gene uncertain. Between the trimmed V and J ends, which lost 1 base and 10 bases, there was a span of 11 bases. This CDR3 has 13 residues. The V gene's germline CDR1 is LGHNA and CDR2 YSLEER. This CDR3 is CASSQVRLDEQFF. In DNA, the CDR3 is TGCGCCAGCAGCCAAGTGAGGTTAGACGAGCAGTTCTTC.

This clonotype was seen a handful of times. The rearrangement uses TRBV9 and TRBJ2-2; maybe TRBD2 (6 bases). Germline V gives CDR1 SGDLS, CDR2 YYNGEE. This CDR3 contains 16 residues. Trimming removed 0 bases at V and 5 bases at J, with 14 bases between. The CDR3 loop is CASSVDGSPGTGELFF. CDR3 sequence (DNA): TGTGCCAGCAGCGTAGACGGGAGCCCGGGTACCGGGGAGCTGTTTTTT.

This clonotype appeared a few times. The chain is built from TRBV12-3 or TRBV12-4 and TRBJ1-3, with 8 bases aligning to TRBD1. V lost 5 bases and J lost 7; bases outside the gene matches: 4. The CDR3 extends over 13 amino acids. The CDR3 spells CASSRQGTNTIYF. In nucleotides, the CDR3 is TGTGCCAGCAGTCGACAGGGGACCAACACCATATATTTT.

This clonotype was seen a handful of times. The chain uses TRBV7-2 and TRBJ2-7; 7 bases are shared with TRBD2. The CDR3 has 16 residues. CDR1 is SGHTA, CDR2 FQGNSA, per germline. Unmatched junction bases numbered 8, after V lost 3 bases and J lost 0 bases. DNA of the CDR3: TGTGCCAGCAGCTTCGCCGGGGGGTCCTACTCCTACGAGCAGTACTTC. It encodes CASSFAGGSYSYEQYF.